The T cell receptor beta chain described here comes from a study of T cell repertoires in cytomegalovirus infection. This CDR3 has 21 amino acids. Germline trimming cut 4 bases from V and 0 bases from J; bases unmatched to any gene: 19. CDR1 is SGHKS and CDR2 is YYEKEE in the germline V gene (reference sequence). A few counts support this clonotype. Its antigen remains unknown. TCRdb recomputed calls from the reads with MiXCR, one row per CDR3 protein. Of 700,000 to 900,000 distinct CDR3 sequences in the sample, around 29% are singletons; the top ten hold about an eighth. The sequence derives from a human donor in good health (CMV status not recorded). Some clones in this sample may be carry-over from other donors' samples. The starting material was cultured CD8+ T cells from PBMCs, obtained from culture after CMV antigen stimulation. The rearrangement uses TRBV5-5 and TRBJ2-3, with 11 bases aligning to TRBD2. CDR3 sequence (DNA): TGTGCCAGCAGCGGAAGGGACAGGGTGATACTAGCGGGGGCGAGCACAGATACGCAGTATTTT. Protein product: CASSGRDRVILAGASTDTQYF. The full variable domain, rest sourced from reference TRBV5-5 and TRBJ2-3, is DAGVTQSPTHLIKTRGQQVTLRCSPISGHKSVSWYQQVLGQGPQFIFQYYEKEERGRGNFPDRFSARQFPNYSSELNVNALLLGDSALYLCASSGRDRVILAGASTDTQYFGPGTRLTVL.